These 22 T cell receptor beta chains were all obtained from the same sample, sequenced in a study of glioma-infiltrating T cells. The iRepertoire nested amplicon-rescue multiplex PCR amplified TCR alpha and beta CDR3s from RNA. TCRdb processed the multiplex PCR reads anew with MiXCR; each CDR3 protein has one entry. The sample has approximately 130,000 distinct CDR3 sequences, around 25% seen once. What was sequenced was glioma tissue, nonneoplastic brain tissue, or PBMCs (not recorded which). Receptor source: a human donor with low-grade glioma or glioblastoma, undergoing nonglioma brain surgery, or in good health (not recorded which).

This clonotype occurred many times. The CDR3 DNA reads TGTGCCAGCAACTACAGGGTTAGCACAGATACGCAGTATTTT. Translated, it gives CASNYRVSTDTQYF. The rearrangement links TRBV28 to TRBJ2-3; TRBD1 is a possible D gene (6 bases). This CDR3 has 14 amino acids. With 7 bases removed from V and 0 bases from J, the gap between germline ends came to 11 bases. The germline CDR1 and CDR2 sequences are MDHEN and SYDVKM.

This clonotype was detected many times. The DNA for the CDR3 is TGCAGTGCACCGGGACCGCGAAACTACGAGCAGTACGTC. This sequence encodes CSAPGPRNYEQYV. The chain links TRBV20-1 to TRBJ2-7; D assignment may be TRBD1 or TRBD2 (5 bases each). The CDR3 sequence is 13 residues long. V shed 6 bases and J shed 3 bases, with 15 bases lying between them. The germline CDR1 and CDR2 sequences are DFQATT and SNEGSKA (reference sequence).

The chain uses TRBV20-1 and TRBJ2-7, with a tentative D call TRBD1 (6 bases). Germline V gene lookup returns CDR1 DFQATT and CDR2 SNEGSKA (reference sequence). Between the trimmed V and J ends, which lost 5 bases and 6 bases, there was a span of 17 bases. The CDR3 runs to 13 residues. CDR3 residues: CSALHRVLGEQYV. The CDR3 DNA reads as TGCAGTGCTCTCCACAGGGTCTTAGGCGAGCAGTACGTC.

Only a few counts were recorded for this clonotype. The rearrangement uses TRBV20-1 and TRBJ2-1, with D tentatively TRBD1 or TRBD2 (6 bases each). CDR3 length: 15 residues. V was shortened by 3 bases and J by 9 bases, with 21 bases between the two germline ends. Looked up from germline, CDR1 is DFQATT and CDR2 is SNEGSKA (reference sequence). The CDR3, as DNA: TGCAGTGCTAGCCATACAGGGCCGGGGGTCGGTGAGCAGTTCTTC. Encoded protein: CSASHTGPGVGEQFF.

This clonotype has ten or more counts. The chain has TRBV27 and TRBJ2-1, with TRBD1 identical over 9 bases. CDR1 is MNHEY, CDR2 SMNVEV, per germline (reference sequence). V gave up 5 bases and J gave up 5 bases; unmatched junction bases: 10. This CDR3 has 16 residues. The CDR3 here is CASSNPGQGRNNEQFF. CDR3 in DNA: TGTGCCAGCAGTAATCCCGGACAGGGGAGGAACAATGAGCAGTTCTTC.

This sequence joins TRBV5-1 and TRBJ2-1; 8 bases fit TRBD2. The germline V gene has CDR1 SGHRS and CDR2 YFSETQ. This CDR3 spans 16 amino acids. Germline trimming cut 1 base from V and 5 bases from J; bases unmatched to any gene: 8. The CDR3 DNA reads TGCGCCAGCAGCTTGTTTAGCGGGGAGGGAGACAATGAGCAGTTCTTC. It translates to CASSLFSGEGDNEQFF.

This clonotype was seen at least ten times. The chain is built from TRBV28 and TRBJ1-2; 7 nucleotides match TRBD1. With V trimmed by 2 bases and J by 8 bases, 2 bases remained unmatched. Germline CDR1 MDHEN, CDR2 SYDVKM. The CDR3 consists of 12 residues. CDR3 DNA: TGTGCCAGCAGTTTAAGGGACAGAGGCTACACCTTC. It specifies CASSLRDRGYTF.

This clonotype was observed once. This could be a read error, since a much larger clone is one nucleotide away. The rearrangement links TRBV2 to TRBJ1-5; perhaps TRBD1 as D (5 bases). The germline CDR1 and CDR2 sequences are SNHLY and FYNNEI. CDR3 length: 13 amino acids. The CDR3: CASSGGSRQPPHF. CDR3 coding DNA: TGTGCCAGCAGTGGCGGCAGTCGACAGCCCCCGCATTTT.

With respect to this clonotype: It may be a read error: a sequence one base away is much more abundant. This chain connects TRBV20-1 to TRBJ1-5; D is undetermined. Germline V CDR1 and CDR2: DFQATT, SNEGSKA (reference sequence). Trimming removed 3 bases from V and 11 bases from J, with 14 bases in between. The CDR3 has 12 residues. The CDR3: CSASRISQAQHF. The CDR3 DNA follows: TGCAGTGCTAGTCGGATAAGCCAGGCCCAGCATTTT.

This clonotype has just a few counts. The chain has TRBV29-1 and TRBJ2-5; no firm D call. The CDR3 totals 12 residues. Trimming took off 3 bases at V and 5 bases at J, with 10 bases between the two ends. The germline CDR1 and CDR2 sequences are SQVTM and ANQGSEA. The CDR3 loop is CSVEGLGETQYF. In DNA, the CDR3 is TGCAGCGTTGAGGGTCTTGGTGAGACCCAGTACTTC.

This clonotype was observed a handful of times. The chain recombines TRBV4-1 with TRBJ2-7; D is ambiguous. This CDR3 has 12 residues. Germline CDR1 reads MGHRA; CDR2 reads YSYEKL. Trimming removed 4 bases at V and 6 bases at J, with 10 bases between. This CDR3 reads CASSPPLGEQYV. CDR3 sequence (DNA): TGCGCCAGCAGCCCCCCCCTGGGCGAGCAGTACGTC.

This clonotype was detected ten times or more. The chain has TRBV20-1 and TRBJ1-2, with D possibly TRBD1 on 6 matching bases. The CDR3 contains 13 residues. The germline V gene encodes CDR1 DFQATT and CDR2 SNEGSKA (reference sequence). V lost 3 bases to trimming and J lost 2 bases, with 10 bases between them. DNA of the CDR3: TGCAGTGCTAGCAAGGGGGGAAACTATGGCTACACCTTC. Translated: CSASKGGNYGYTF.

The gene calls are TRBV19 and TRBJ2-1; 8 bases line up with TRBD2. Looked up from germline, CDR1 is LNHDA and CDR2 is SQIVND (reference sequence). V gave up 2 bases and J gave up 5 bases; unmatched junction bases: 5. This CDR3 spans 15 amino acids. CDR3 DNA: TGTGCCAGTAGTATAATGGTAGCGGGAAACAATGAGCAGTTCTTC. Translation: CASSIMVAGNNEQFF. The entire variable domain, with the rest obtained from reference TRBV19 and TRBJ2-1, is as follows: DGGITQSPKYLFRKEGQNVTLSCEQNLNHDAMYWYRQDPGQGLRLIYYSQIVNDFQKGDIAEGYSVSREKKESFPLTVTSAQKNPTAFYLCASSIMVAGNNEQFFGPGTRLTVL.

This clonotype came up many times. This chain joins TRBV6-1 and TRBJ2-1; a weak D match, TRBD1 (6 bases). The CDR3 is 14 residues long. The germline V gene encodes CDR1 MNHNS and CDR2 SASEGT. Trimming pared 6 bases from V and 5 bases from J, leaving 14 bases between. The CDR3 DNA follows: TGTGCCAGCAGAAGGACTGCAGGGGACAATGAGCAGTTCTTC. Its translation: CASRRTAGDNEQFF.

In this sample, this clonotype turned up many times. The V call is TRBV6-1, the J call TRBJ2-2; 7 positions match TRBD2. The CDR3 is 13 residues long. The germline V gene has CDR1 MNHNS and CDR2 SASEGT. Trimming removed 7 bases from V and 6 bases from J; junction bases left unmatched: 5. CDR3 bases: TGTGCCAGCACTCTGACTAGCCCCGGGGAGCTGTTTTTT. Residues: CASTLTSPGELFF.

This clonotype was seen more than once but under ten times. The chain combines TRBV19 with TRBJ2-7; D uncertain. Trimming took off 2 bases at V and 6 bases at J, with 11 bases between the two ends. The CDR3 extends over 13 amino acids. The germline V gene has CDR1 LNHDA and CDR2 SQIVND (reference sequence). The DNA of the CDR3 is TGTGCCAGTAGTATATCACCCCTCGGCGAGCAGTACGTC. Amino acids: CASSISPLGEQYV.

V and J are TRBV14 and TRBJ2-3; D uncertain. CDR1 and CDR2 from the germline V gene are SGHDN and FVKESK. Trimming cost V 6 bases and J 3 bases, with 7 bases left between them. CDR3 size: 12 residues. The DNA for the CDR3 is TGTGCCAGCAGAGAGACAACAGATACGCAGTATTTT. Protein product: CASRETTDTQYF.

V is TRBV7-9 and J is TRBJ2-3, with D perhaps TRBD1 (6 bases). Germline V CDR1 and CDR2: SEHNR, FQNEAQ (reference sequence). V lost 4 bases, J lost 9 bases, and 8 bases lay in between. CDR3 size: 11 residues. In nucleotides, the CDR3 is TGTGCCAGCAGCTCCGGGACAACGCAGTATTTT. Protein product: CASSSGTTQYF.

The V gene is TRBV29-1, the J gene TRBJ2-2, with D perhaps matching TRBD1 (6 bases). The CDR3 sequence is 14 residues long. CDR1 and CDR2 from the germline V gene are SQVTM and ANQGSEA. Trimming pared 6 bases from V and 7 bases from J, leaving 18 bases between. CDR3 sequence reads: CSVRTVTGVGELFF. In DNA, the CDR3 is TGCAGCGTCAGGACAGTCACCGGGGTCGGGGAGCTGTTTTTT.

This sequence joins TRBV4-2 and TRBJ1-3; TRBD1 might be the D (5 bases). V was trimmed by 1 base and J by 0 bases, leaving 10 bases between them. The CDR3 has 16 amino acids. Germline V gene data show CDR1 as LGHNA and CDR2 as YNFKEQ. The CDR3 loop is CASSQGGLVSGNTIYF. The CDR3 DNA reads as TGTGCCAGCAGCCAAGGGGGACTTGTCTCTGGAAACACCATATATTTT.

Comments on this clonotype: Since a much larger clone is just one base distant, this may be a read error. V and J are TRBV20-1 and TRBJ1-2, with 10 bases matching TRBD1. After removal of 0 bases from V and 6 bases from J, the junction contained 7 bases not matched to a gene. This CDR3 contains 15 residues. Germline-derived CDR1 and CDR2 are DFQATT and SNEGSKA (reference sequence). This CDR3 reads CSARDGQGGSDGYTF. The CDR3 DNA is TGCAGTGCTAGAGATGGACAGGGGGGATCGGATGGCTACACCTTC.

The chain is built from TRBV24-1 and TRBJ1-3; D uncertain. Germline V gene lookup returns CDR1 KGHDR and CDR2 SFDVKD. The V gene lost 4 bases and the J gene lost 2 bases, with 11 bases spanning the gap. CDR3 length: 15 residues. The CDR3 bases are TGTGCCACCAGTGACCCGGTTGCCGCTGGAAACACCATATATTTT. Translation gives CATSDPVAAGNTIYF.